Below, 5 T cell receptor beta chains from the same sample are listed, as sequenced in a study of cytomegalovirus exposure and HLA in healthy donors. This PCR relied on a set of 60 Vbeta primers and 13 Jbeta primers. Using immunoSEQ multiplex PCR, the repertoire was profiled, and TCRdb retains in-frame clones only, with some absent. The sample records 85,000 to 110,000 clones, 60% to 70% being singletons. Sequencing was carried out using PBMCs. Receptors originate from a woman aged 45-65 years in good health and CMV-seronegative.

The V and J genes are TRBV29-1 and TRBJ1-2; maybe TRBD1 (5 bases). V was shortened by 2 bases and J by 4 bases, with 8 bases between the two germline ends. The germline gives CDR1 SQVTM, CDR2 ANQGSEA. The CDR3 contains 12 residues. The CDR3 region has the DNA TGCAGCGTTGAACGGGGGACCTATGGCTACACCTTC. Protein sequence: CSVERGTYGYTF.

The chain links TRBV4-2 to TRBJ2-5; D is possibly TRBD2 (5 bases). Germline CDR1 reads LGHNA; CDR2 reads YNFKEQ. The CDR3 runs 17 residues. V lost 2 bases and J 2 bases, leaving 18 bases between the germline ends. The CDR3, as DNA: TGTGCCAGCAGCCAAAATGGAGGAAGAAACCTACAAGAGACCCAGTACTTC. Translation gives CASSQNGGRNLQETQYF.

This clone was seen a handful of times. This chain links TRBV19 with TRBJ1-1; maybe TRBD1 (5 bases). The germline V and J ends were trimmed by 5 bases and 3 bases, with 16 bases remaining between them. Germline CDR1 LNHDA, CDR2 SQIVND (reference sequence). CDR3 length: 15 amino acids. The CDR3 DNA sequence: TGTGCCAGTAGTGCCCCCGGGTGGGGGGACACTGAAGCTTTCTTT. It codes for CASSAPGWGDTEAFF. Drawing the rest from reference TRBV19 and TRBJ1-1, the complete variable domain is DGGITQSPKYLFRKEGQNVTLSCEQNLNHDAMYWYRQDPGQGLRLIYYSQIVNDFQKGDIAEGYSVSREKKESFPLTVTSAQKNPTAFYLCASSAPGWGDTEAFFGQGTRLTVV.

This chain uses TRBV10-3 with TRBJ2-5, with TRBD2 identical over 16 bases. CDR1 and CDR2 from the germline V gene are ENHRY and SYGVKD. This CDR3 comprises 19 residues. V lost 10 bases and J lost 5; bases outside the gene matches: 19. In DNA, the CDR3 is TGTGCCACCGATTCCCCCGGGACTAGCGGGAGGGCCTCAGTGGAGACCCAGTACTTC. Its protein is CATDSPGTSGRASVETQYF.

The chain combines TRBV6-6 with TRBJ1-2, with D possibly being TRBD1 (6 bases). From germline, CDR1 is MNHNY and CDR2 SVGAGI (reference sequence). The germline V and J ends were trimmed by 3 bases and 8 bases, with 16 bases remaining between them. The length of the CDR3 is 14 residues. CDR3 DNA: TGTGCCAGCAGTTATGAGCAGGGGAATTACGGCTACACCTTC. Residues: CASSYEQGNYGYTF.